The 10 T cell receptor beta chains below come from one sample, sequenced in a study of shared clonotypes between healthy human individuals. Here immunoSEQ multiplex PCR was the method, and the copy in TCRdb shows in-frame clones only, minus some. In the table there are some 1 million clones, about 75% of which are singletons. The sample consisted of memory CD4+ T cells sorted from blood. Subset of the sample: CD45RA-negative fraction. Receptors originate from a man aged 18 to 30 in good health.

The rearrangement links TRBV30 to TRBJ1-4; D is possibly TRBD1 (6 bases). There are 14 residues in the CDR3. Germline CDR1 GTSNPN, CDR2 SVGIG (reference sequence). The ends were cut back, 4 bases at V and 8 bases at J, with 17 bases in the middle. The CDR3 DNA follows: TGTGCCTGGACCCTACAGGGAAGAAAAGAAAAACTGTTTTTT. Protein sequence: CAWTLQGRKEKLFF.

This clone was seen only a few times. CDR3 bases: TGTGCCAGCAGCCCGGGACTGGCTCTCAATGAGCAGTTCTTC. Protein product: CASSPGLALNEQFF. The gene calls are TRBV7-8 and TRBJ2-1; D might be TRBD2 (6 bases). The CDR3 has 14 residues. Per germline, CDR1 SGHVS and CDR2 FQNEAQ. V gave up 5 bases and J gave up 6 bases, with 14 bases separating them.

The chain links TRBV6-4 to TRBJ1-4; D call uncertain. This CDR3 has 14 amino acids. The ends were cut back, 6 bases at V and 3 bases at J, with 11 bases in the middle. The germline gives CDR1 MRHNA, CDR2 SNTAGT. The CDR3 spells CASRGDGSNEKLFF. The CDR3 DNA reads TGTGCCAGCAGAGGAGACGGATCTAATGAAAAACTGTTTTTT.

This clone was found a few times. This sequence joins TRBV10-2 and TRBJ1-5; TRBD1 aligns across 8 bases. J gave up 5 bases and V 7 bases, and 4 bases lay outside the gene matches. This CDR3 has 13 amino acids. Germline V CDR1 and CDR2: WSHSY, SAAADI. The CDR3 here is CASKGQADQPQHF. The CDR3, as DNA: TGCGCCAGCAAGGGACAGGCGGATCAGCCCCAGCATTTT.

This clone was detected only a few times. The chain uses TRBV10-3 and TRBJ1-1; D might be TRBD1 (6 bases). The CDR3 covers 12 residues. CDR1 and CDR2 from the germline V gene are ENHRY and SYGVKD. Trimming took off 3 bases at V and 8 bases at J, with 10 bases between the two ends. DNA for the CDR3: TGTGCCATCAGTGAAGGGGGGCGAGAAGCTTTCTTT. Protein sequence: CAISEGGREAFF.

The DNA for the CDR3 is TGTGCCAGCAGCCTTCCAGGGGACTCTGGGGCCAACGTCCTGACTTTC. As protein: CASSLPGDSGANVLTF. The genes are TRBV5-4 and TRBJ2-6; a possible D gene is TRBD1 (6 bases). Looked up from germline, CDR1 is SGHNT and CDR2 is YYREEE (reference sequence). The CDR3 runs 16 residues. The V end lost 4 bases, the J end lost 0 bases, and 11 bases lay between the germline ends.

This clone showed up just a few times. The rearrangement links TRBV5-1 to TRBJ2-1; TRBD2 aligns across 7 bases. Looked up from germline, CDR1 is SGHRS and CDR2 is YFSETQ. The CDR3 extends over 15 amino acids. Trimming at V came to 6 bases and at J to 3 bases, leaving 9 bases not matched to a gene. This chain's CDR3 is CASTQEAGLYNEQFF. The CDR3 nucleotides read TGCGCCAGCACACAGGAAGCGGGACTCTACAATGAGCAGTTCTTC.

This clone was seen many times. The V and J genes are TRBV5-1 and TRBJ2-2; TRBD1 matches at 7 bases. This CDR3 is 15 amino acids long. Germline loops: CDR1 SGHRS, CDR2 YFSETQ. V gave up 3 bases and J gave up 0 bases; unmatched junction bases: 2. The DNA of the CDR3 is TGCGCCAGCAGCTGGGGACAGACGAACACCGGGGAGCTGTTTTTT. Translating gives CASSWGQTNTGELFF.

The rearrangement links TRBV27 to TRBJ2-3; D uncertain. The germline gives CDR1 MNHEY, CDR2 SMNVEV (reference sequence). There are 15 residues in the CDR3. V was trimmed by 2 bases and J by 0 bases, leaving 9 bases between them. The CDR3 sequence is CASSLTPTSTDTQYF. DNA for the CDR3: TGTGCCAGCAGTTTAACCCCGACCAGCACAGATACGCAGTATTTT.

The V gene is TRBV19, the J gene TRBJ2-5, with D maybe TRBD2 (5 bases). The germline V gene has CDR1 LNHDA and CDR2 SQIVND (reference sequence). V gave up 4 bases and J gave up 5 bases, with 11 bases separating them. This CDR3 has 13 residues. The DNA for the CDR3 is TGTGCCAGTAGTACGGACCCGGGGGAGACCCAGTACTTC. Its protein product is CASSTDPGETQYF.